This is a list of T cell receptor beta chains from one sample in a study of T cell repertoires in cytomegalovirus infection. Their antigen targets remain unknown. A single record per CDR3 protein comes from TCRdb applying MiXCR to the reads. The data contain tens of thousands of distinct CDR3 sequences, 20% to 25% of them seen just once; the ten biggest clones take up 65% to 75%. Sample: CD8+ T cells from cultured PBMCs, taken from culture after CMV antigen stimulation. Receptors were obtained from a human donor in good health (CMV status not recorded). Some clones in this sample may be carry-over from other donors' samples. Each CDR3 is given with its conserved first and last residue. A D gene is named only where the DNA matches it firmly. Not every row has a clone size; where given, it reads once, few, many or a size class.

j_call | clone_size | d_call | v_call | cdr3_aa | cdr3_nt
TRBJ2-6 | NA | NA | TRBV7-2 | CASSSDRWQFSGANVLTF | TGTGCCAGCAGCTCTGACAGGTGGCAATTCTCTGGGGCCAACGTCCTGACTTTC
TRBJ1-5 | NA | NA | TRBV4-3 | CASSQDIPGAGQPQHF | TGCGCCAGCAGCCAAGATATACCGGGGGCGGGACAGCCCCAGCATTTT
TRBJ1-4 | NA | TRBD1 | TRBV7-6 | CASSLEGDRGGEKLFF | TGTGCCAGCAGCTTAGAAGGGGACAGGGGCGGTGAAAAACTGTTTTTT
TRBJ2-3 | few | NA | TRBV6-1 | CASSEARRPDTDTQYF | TGTGCCAGCAGTGAAGCGCGGAGACCCGACACAGATACGCAGTATTTT
TRBJ2-7 | few | NA | TRBV20-1 | CSARAMGKPSYEQYF | TGCAGTGCTAGAGCTATGGGTAAACCCTCCTACGAGCAGTACTTC
TRBJ1-5 | many | NA | TRBV6-5 | CASSYRVNQPQHF | TGTGCCAGCAGTTACAGGGTCAATCAGCCCCAGCATTTT
TRBJ1-2 | NA | TRBD1 | TRBV2 | CASSPPTGEEGYTF | TGTGCCAGCAGTCCCCCGACAGGGGAGGAGGGCTACACCTTC
TRBJ2-7 | NA | NA | TRBV11-2 | CASSSELLYEQYF | TGTGCCAGCAGCTCAGAACTGCTGTACGAGCAGTACTTC
TRBJ2-7 | NA | TRBD2 | TRBV7-2 | CASSLGLAGGDEQYF | TGTGCCAGCAGCTTAGGCCTAGCGGGGGGTGACGAGCAGTACTTC
TRBJ2-2 | NA | NA | TRBV6-1 | CASSTPRVRDTGELFF | TGTGCCAGCAGTACCCCCCGGGTCAGGGACACCGGGGAGCTGTTTTTT
TRBJ1-1 | NA | TRBD1 | TRBV7-9 | CASSWGQGNTEAFF | TGTGCCAGCAGCTGGGGACAGGGAAACACTGAAGCTTTCTTT
TRBJ2-5 | NA | NA | TRBV4-1 | CASSQEPYVQETQYF | TGCGCCAGCAGCCAAGAACCCTACGTTCAAGAGACCCAGTACTTC
TRBJ1-1 | many | TRBD1 | TRBV6-1 | CASRTTGPYTEAFF | TGTGCCAGCAGGACGACAGGGCCCTACACTGAAGCTTTCTTT
TRBJ2-7 | few | TRBD2 | TRBV6-5 | CASSLSGGHTYEQYF | TGTGCCAGCAGTCTTAGCGGGGGGCACACCTACGAGCAGTACTTC
TRBJ1-2 | NA | NA | TRBV28 | CASSFYRYDYGYTF | TGTGCCAGCAGTTTTTACAGATACGACTATGGCTACACCTTC
TRBJ2-3 | NA | NA | TRBV6-4 | CASSGPGDPDTQYF | TGTGCCAGCAGTGGGCCAGGGGATCCAGATACGCAGTATTTT
TRBJ1-2 | few | NA | TRBV4-3 | CASSPSVQFYGYTF | TGCGCCAGCAGTCCGAGCGTGCAGTTCTATGGCTACACCTTC
TRBJ1-1 | NA | TRBD1 | TRBV7-9 | CANSFPSTSGTALLNTEAFF | TGTGCCAACAGCTTCCCATCTACTTCCGGGACAGCCCTTTTGAACACTGAAGCTTTCTTT
TRBJ1-4 | few | NA | TRBV7-9 | CASGGRSPREKLFF | TGTGCCAGCGGGGGGCGTTCCCCTCGAGAAAAACTGTTTTTT
TRBJ2-2 | NA | NA | TRBV28 | CATSGTNTGELFF | TGTGCCACCTCAGGGACCAACACCGGGGAGCTGTTTTTT
TRBJ1-1 | NA | NA | TRBV5-6 | CASSFGLVAGATEAFF | TGTGCCAGCAGCTTTGGTCTTGTCGCCGGAGCCACTGAAGCTTTCTTT
TRBJ1-2 | NA | NA | TRBV19 | CASSTRGEVVYGYTF | TGTGCCAGTAGTACGAGGGGCGAGGTGGTCTATGGCTACACCTTC
TRBJ2-1 | NA | TRBD1 | TRBV2 | CASLGTAADEQFF | TGTGCCAGCCTGGGGACAGCCGCCGATGAGCAGTTCTTC
TRBJ2-2 | many | NA | TRBV12-3/TRBV12-4 | CASSLIPTGPNRELFF | TGTGCCAGCAGTTTGATCCCCACAGGACCCAACCGGGAGCTGTTTTTT
TRBJ1-1 | NA | NA | TRBV7-9 | CASRYANGGPEAFF | TGTGCCAGCCGGTATGCCAATGGAGGACCTGAAGCTTTCTTT
TRBJ2-1 | NA | TRBD2 | TRBV6-6 | CASSRGSSGRNNEQFF | TGTGCCAGCAGTCGAGGTAGTAGCGGGCGAAACAATGAGCAGTTCTTC
TRBJ2-7 | few | NA | TRBV7-8 | CASSNTVDTSYEQYF | TGTGCCAGCAGTAACACCGTGGACACCTCCTACGAGCAGTACTTC
TRBJ2-1 | many | NA | TRBV5-5 | CASSSRLSSYNEQFF | TGTGCCAGCAGCTCAAGGCTAAGCTCCTACAATGAGCAGTTCTTC
TRBJ1-4 | few | NA | TRBV4-1 | CASSQAEFKGKKLFF | TGCGCCAGCAGCCAAGCCGAGTTTAAGGGGAAAAAACTGTTTTTT
TRBJ2-2 | NA | NA | TRBV5-5 | CASSLKVNTGELFF | TGTGCCAGCAGCTTGAAGGTGAACACCGGGGAGCTGTTTTTT
TRBJ2-7 | few | TRBD2 | TRBV7-2 | CATAGGHGQGYEQYF | TGTGCCACCGCGGGGGGGCACGGCCAGGGCTACGAGCAGTACTTC
TRBJ1-1 | few | TRBD1 | TRBV4-1 | CASSLTGTGGMNTEAFF | TGCGCCAGCAGCCTGACCGGGACAGGGGGCATGAACACTGAAGCTTTCTTT
TRBJ2-2 | NA | NA | TRBV4-3 | CASSQATGRGTGELFF | TGCGCCAGCAGCCAAGCAACAGGGAGGGGCACCGGGGAGCTGTTTTTT
TRBJ2-1 | NA | NA | TRBV7-6 | CASSLGTPEQFF | TGTGCCAGCAGCTTAGGGACCCCCGAGCAGTTCTTC
TRBJ2-7 | NA | TRBD1 | TRBV6-5 | CASSPTTDRASYEQYF | TGTGCCAGCAGCCCCACGACCGACAGGGCTTCCTACGAGCAGTACTTC
TRBJ2-6 | NA | NA | TRBV4-1 | CASSQAGVGGANVLTF | TGCGCCAGCAGCCAAGCAGGGGTGGGTGGGGCCAACGTCCTGACTTTC
TRBJ2-1 | NA | NA | TRBV6-5 | CASRELLGSYNEQFF | TGTGCCAGCAGGGAATTGCTAGGGTCCTACAATGAGCAGTTCTTC